This T cell receptor (beta chain) comes out of a study of T cell changes during pregnancy in multiple sclerosis. The assay was immunoSEQ multiplex PCR, and TCRdb's table has in-frame clones only and misses some. The sample has just under 65,000 clones; 90% to 95% are singletons. This clone was picked up a small number of times. Germline V gives CDR1 SQVTM, CDR2 ANQGSEA. The length of the CDR3 is 14 residues. V lost 6 bases, J lost 1 base, and 15 bases lay in between. The rearrangement joins TRBV29-1 to TRBJ1-1; no clear D. The input for sequencing was peripheral blood, taken after pregnancy. The TCR comes from a female donor in good health, enrolled as a control in a pregnancy study. Here the CDR3 reads CSVSTTTRNTEAFF. The CDR3 bases are TGCAGCGTCTCGACTACCACGCGGAACACTGAAGCTTTCTTT.